This T cell receptor beta chain stems from a study of T cells after yellow fever vaccination. Study-level information: Low-cell-number fractions were prepared with SMART-Seq v4 Ultra Low Input.

UMIs were added to TCR cDNA along with a universal primer site when it was made by 5'RACE template switching. TCRdb redid the calling of the 5' RACE reads with MiXCR, one entry per CDR3 protein. The sample includes about 210,000 distinct CDR3 sequences, less than 3.5% seen only once; the top ten take less than 3.5%. Study-level findings and limits: The booster response re-showed most primary clones: about 96% CD4, over 80% CD8.

This CDR3 region has 14 residues. Between the trimmed V and J ends, which lost 7 bases and 5 bases, there was a span of 15 bases. CDR1 and CDR2 from the germline V gene are MNHEY and SVGAGI. This clonotype was observed at least ten times. What it binds is not known. Specimen: CD4+ T cells sorted from PBMCs, collected 10 days after the yellow fever booster vaccination. This chain joins TRBV6-5 and TRBJ2-1; the D gene could be TRBD1 or TRBD2 (5 bases each). The receptor was isolated from a man aged 18 to 30 who received the YFV17D yellow fever vaccine. The DNA of the CDR3 is TGTGCCAGCAACGAGGGGCCAACTCACAATGAGCAGTTCTTC. Encoded protein: CASNEGPTHNEQFF.